These 30 T cell receptor beta chains were all obtained from the same sample, sequenced in a study of shared clonotypes between healthy human individuals. Profiling relied on immunoSEQ multiplex PCR, and the TCRdb table lists in-frame clones only, not all of them. In the table there are around 700,000 clones, roughly 70% of which are singletons. Material: memory CD4+ T cells sorted from blood. Described subset: CD45RA-negative fraction. Source of these receptors: a woman under 40 in good health.

The chain has TRBV7-7 and TRBJ2-5, with 7 bases that match TRBD2. V was pared by 5 bases and J by 2 bases, with 14 bases of the junction left unmatched. The germline CDR1 and CDR2 sequences are SSHAT and FNYEAQ (reference sequence). The CDR3 has 17 residues. The CDR3 loop reads CASSPQKPGGPQETQYF. The CDR3, as DNA: TGTGCCAGCAGCCCTCAGAAACCGGGAGGACCGCAAGAGACCCAGTACTTC.

This clone showed up just once. The V and J genes are TRBV6-5 and TRBJ1-3; D is ambiguous. The CDR3 sequence is 11 residues long. Trimming pared 6 bases from V and 8 bases from J, leaving 8 bases between. Germline V gives CDR1 MNHEY, CDR2 SVGAGI. Here the CDR3 DNA reads TGTGCCAGCAGGAGGACGGACACCATATATTTT. Translating gives CASRRTDTIYF.

The chain carries TRBV28 and TRBJ1-2; D gene uncertain. The CDR3 sequence is 13 residues long. The germline V and J ends were trimmed by 3 bases and 0 bases, with 5 bases remaining between them. CDR1 and CDR2 (germline): MDHEN, SYDVKM. CDR3 amino acids: CASSFLANYGYTF. The CDR3 region has the DNA TGTGCCAGCAGTTTTTTGGCTAACTATGGCTACACCTTC.

Concerning this clone: It may be a read error: a sequence one base away is much more abundant. The chain joins TRBV5-1 to TRBJ2-1, with a tentative D call TRBD2 (6 bases). The V gene lost 0 bases and the J gene lost 4 bases, with 11 bases spanning the gap. Germline V gives CDR1 SGHRS, CDR2 YFSETQ. The CDR3 length is 15 residues. The CDR3 DNA follows: TGCGCCAGCAGCTTGGTCTCGGCGGGATACAATGAGCAGTTCTTC. Protein: CASSLVSAGYNEQFF.

The chain uses TRBV30 and TRBJ2-1, with TRBD2 identical over 8 bases. Germline trimming cut 3 bases from V and 2 bases from J; bases unmatched to any gene: 9. The CDR3 is 16 amino acids. CDR1 is GTSNPN and CDR2 is SVGIG in the germline V gene (reference sequence). The CDR3 DNA is TGTGCCTGGAGGGCACCCGGGGGGGGGACCTACAATGAGCAGTTCTTC. Amino acids: CAWRAPGGGTYNEQFF.

The chain links TRBV10-3 to TRBJ2-1; D is ambiguous. The CDR3 spans 16 residues. Germline CDR1 is ENHRY and CDR2 is SYGVKD. Trimming stripped 0 bases from V and 1 base from J, with 10 bases between. CDR3 DNA sequence: TGTGCCATCAGTGAGTCGAATAGTCGGTCCTACAATGAGCAGTTCTTC. Protein product: CAISESNSRSYNEQFF.

This chain links TRBV6-1 with TRBJ1-3; 8 bases map to TRBD1. J was trimmed by 2 bases and V by 8 bases; bases with no gene match: 5. This CDR3 is 14 amino acids long. Germline CDR1 and CDR2: MNHNS and SASEGT. The CDR3 coding sequence is TGTGCCAGCTCCGGGACAGGAGCTGGAAACACCATATATTTT. It codes for CASSGTGAGNTIYF.

The V gene is TRBV18, the J gene TRBJ2-5; 7 bases align to TRBD2. CDR1 is KGHSH, CDR2 LQKENI, per germline. This CDR3 spans 16 amino acids. V trimming: 0 bases; J trimming: 1 base; junction bases outside the gene matches: 5. The CDR3 bases are TGTGCCAGCTCACCACCGGGGGGGACCGGCCAAGAGACCCAGTACTTC. Translating it yields CASSPPGGTGQETQYF.

V gene TRBV2 combines with J gene TRBJ1-2, with 8 bases matching TRBD1. The CDR3 is 15 amino acids. The junction had 8 bases not matched to a gene; V was cut back by 6 bases and J by 2 bases. The V gene's germline CDR1 is SNHLY and CDR2 FYNNEI. The CDR3 DNA follows: TGTGCCAGCAGAACACACGGACAGGGAAACTATGGCTACACCTTC. Its translation: CASRTHGQGNYGYTF.

The chain combines TRBV27 with TRBJ2-1; 10 bases map to TRBD2. Per the germline V gene, CDR1 is MNHEY and CDR2 is SMNVEV (reference sequence). This CDR3 spans 19 amino acids. The J segment lost 0 bases and the V segment lost 3 bases, leaving 11 bases of the junction unmatched. The CDR3 sequence is CASSFSASGGGGSYNEQFF. The CDR3 bases are TGTGCCAGCAGTTTTTCTGCTAGCGGGGGAGGGGGCTCCTACAATGAGCAGTTCTTC.

The CDR3 here is CASSRVRGDYGYTF. The CDR3 DNA follows: TGTGCCAGCAGCCGAGTAAGGGGGGACTATGGCTACACCTTC. This rearrangement joins TRBV6-5 to TRBJ1-2; D is possibly TRBD1 (6 bases). This CDR3 is 14 amino acids long. Trimming cost V 6 bases and J 3 bases, with 14 bases left between them. Germline values: CDR1 MNHEY, CDR2 SVGAGI.

The chain recombines TRBV9 with TRBJ2-1; 10 nucleotides align to TRBD1. After removal of 4 bases from V and 6 bases from J, the junction contained 7 bases not matched to a gene. Germline-derived CDR1 and CDR2 are SGDLS and YYNGEE. The CDR3 is 15 amino acids. CDR3 nucleotides: TGTGCCAGCAGCTCCGCCGGGACAGGGGTCAATGAGCAGTTCTTC. It encodes CASSSAGTGVNEQFF.

The gene calls are TRBV7-9 and TRBJ2-7; D is possibly TRBD1 (6 bases). The germline gives CDR1 SEHNR, CDR2 FQNEAQ (reference sequence). V was shortened by 5 bases and J by 0 bases, with 11 bases between the two germline ends. This CDR3 contains 14 residues. The DNA for the CDR3 is TGTGCCAGCAGCCGACAGGCTGACTCCTACGAGCAGTACTTC. It yields the protein CASSRQADSYEQYF.

This chain connects TRBV16 to TRBJ2-2; 7 bases align to TRBD1. Germline trimming cut 4 bases from V and 6 bases from J; bases unmatched to any gene: 5. CDR3 length equals 14 residues. In germline, CDR1 is KGHSY, CDR2 FQNENV. The DNA of the CDR3 is TGTGCCAGCAGCCCCCGACAGGGATCCGGGGAGCTGTTTTTT. Encoded protein: CASSPRQGSGELFF. The whole variable domain, filled in from reference TRBV16 and TRBJ2-2, reads GEEVAQTPKHLVRGEGQKAKLYCAPIKGHSYVFWYQQVLKNEFKFLISFQNENVFDETGMPKERFSAKCLPNSPCSLEIQATKLEDSAVYFCASSPRQGSGELFFGEGSRLTVL.

The chain links TRBV5-4 to TRBJ2-1; tentative D call: TRBD2 (6 bases). Germline V gene data show CDR1 as SGHNT and CDR2 as YYREEE (reference sequence). The ends were cut back, 0 bases at V and 7 bases at J, with 23 bases in the middle. This CDR3 is 18 amino acids long. CDR3 sequence (DNA): TGTGCCAGCAGCTTGGCCTTTTCTAGCGACCCGGAGGGGAATGAGCAGTTCTTC. Translating gives CASSLAFSSDPEGNEQFF.

This clone was found a few times. The junction departs from germline at one end; a sequencing error may be responsible. The chain combines TRBV29-1 with TRBJ1-2; D is unresolved. This CDR3 contains 12 residues. Per the germline V gene, CDR1 is SQVTM and CDR2 is ANQGSEA. The CDR3: CSVAKEGYGHTF. DNA of the CDR3: TGCAGCGTTGCGAAGGAGGGCTATGGCCACACCTTC.

The rearrangement uses TRBV28 and TRBJ1-5; TRBD1 aligns across 8 bases. CDR3 length: 15 amino acids. J was trimmed by 4 bases and V by 5 bases; bases with no gene match: 7. The germline gives CDR1 MDHEN, CDR2 SYDVKM. CDR3 amino acids: CASSRGGQGNQPQHF. CDR3 nucleotide sequence: TGTGCCAGCAGTCGGGGTGGACAGGGTAATCAGCCCCAGCATTTT. Combining the CDR3 with reference TRBV28 and TRBJ1-5 gives the whole variable domain DVKVTQSSRYLVKRTGEKVFLECVQDMDHENMFWYRQDPGLGLRLIYFSYDVKMKEKGDIPEGYSVSREKKERFSLILESASTNQTSMYLCASSRGGQGNQPQHFGDGTRLSIL.

The V gene is TRBV21-1, the J gene TRBJ1-5. TRBV21-1 is shown as a pseudogene. CDR3 length: 20 amino acids. CDR3 protein: CASSKKKRGGTFINTQPQHF. CDR3 nucleotide sequence: TGTGCCAGCAGCAAAAAAAAACGCGGGGGAACTTTTATTAATACGCAGCCCCAGCATTTT.

This clone has just a few counts. The genes are TRBV5-6 and TRBJ2-5; 9 bases match TRBD1. The trim removed 4 bases at V and 4 bases at J, leaving 2 bases unmatched. Germline V gene data show CDR1 as SGHDT and CDR2 as YYEEEE. The CDR3 extends over 13 amino acids. CDR3 in amino acids: CASSRQGGETQYF. The CDR3 DNA reads TGTGCCAGCAGCAGACAGGGGGGAGAGACCCAGTACTTC.

Remarks on this clone: Since a much larger clone is just one base distant, this may be a read error. The chain employs TRBV27 and TRBJ1-3; D gene unclear. Germline CDR1 MNHEY, CDR2 SMNVEV (reference sequence). The CDR3 sequence is 12 residues long. V was pared by 2 bases and J by 2 bases, with 1 base between. CDR3 coding DNA: TGTGCCAGCAGTTTAACTGGAAACACCATATATTTT. It specifies CASSLTGNTIYF.

Worth noting for this clone: Other nucleotide sequences in the sample specify the same CDR3. The J gene is TRBJ1-4, the V gene TRBV5-6; D gene ambiguous. The CDR3 sequence is 13 residues long. Germline-derived CDR1 and CDR2 are SGHDT and YYEEEE. The ends were cut back, 0 bases at V and 7 bases at J, with 7 bases in the middle. CDR3 region: CASSLDEGEKLFF. The CDR3 coding sequence is TGTGCCAGCAGCTTGGATGAGGGTGAAAAACTGTTTTTT.

The rearrangement joins TRBV7-9 to TRBJ2-1; no clear D gene. The CDR3 loop spans 14 amino acids. The V gene lost 5 bases and the J gene lost 4 bases, with 12 bases spanning the gap. CDR1 is SEHNR and CDR2 is FQNEAQ in the germline V gene (reference sequence). CDR3 region: CASSTTPRYNEQFF. CDR3 bases: TGTGCCAGCAGCACGACCCCTAGATACAATGAGCAGTTCTTC.

This clone has just a few counts. This rearrangement joins TRBV6-6 to TRBJ2-3; 8 bases are shared with TRBD2. V trimming: 4 bases; J trimming: 6 bases; junction bases outside the gene matches: 6. Per the germline V gene, CDR1 is MNHNY and CDR2 is SVGAGI (reference sequence). The CDR3 is made up of 14 amino acids. The CDR3 sequence is CASSFAGGPDTQYF. The CDR3 DNA reads as TGTGCCAGCAGTTTCGCGGGAGGACCGGATACGCAGTATTTT.

This clone was seen more than once but under ten times. The chain is built from TRBV14 and TRBJ2-5; tentative D call: TRBD1 (5 bases). The CDR3 contains 12 residues. The V end was cut by 3 bases, the J end by 5 bases, with 7 bases between. CDR1 and CDR2 from the germline V gene are SGHDN and FVKESK. In DNA form, the CDR3 reads TGTGCCAGCAGCCAGGGGCTGGAGACCCAGTACTTC. The encoded protein is CASSQGLETQYF. The whole variable domain, filled in from reference TRBV14 and TRBJ2-5, reads EAGVTQFPSHSVIEKGQTVTLRCDPISGHDNLYWYRRVMGKEIKFLLHFVKESKQDESGMPNNRFLAERTGGTYSTLKVQPAELEDSGVYFCASSQGLETQYFGPGTRLLVL.

A note on this clone: In the same sample, other DNA sequences code for this CDR3. The chain carries TRBV19 and TRBJ1-5, with TRBD1 identical over 7 bases. Germline V CDR1 and CDR2: LNHDA, SQIVND (reference sequence). The CDR3 contains 15 residues. The J segment lost 6 bases and the V segment lost 4 bases, leaving 9 bases of the junction unmatched. DNA for the CDR3: TGTGCCAGTAGTACCGGGACAGCGTTCTTTCAGCCCCAGCATTTT. Translation: CASSTGTAFFQPQHF.

Regarding this clone: This CDR3 is also generated by other DNA sequences in the sample. The rearrangement uses TRBV7-9 and TRBJ2-3, with TRBD2 as a possible D gene (5 bases). Trimming removed 5 bases from V and 2 bases from J, with 11 bases in between. This CDR3 region has 14 residues. Germline CDR1 SEHNR, CDR2 FQNEAQ (reference sequence). The CDR3 here is CASSPTTSTDTQYF. The CDR3 bases are TGTGCCAGCAGCCCGACTACATCCACAGATACGCAGTATTTT.

CDR3: CASSLDFGLAGVRTGELFF. CDR3 DNA: TGTGCCAGCAGCTTAGATTTTGGACTAGCGGGAGTACGTACCGGGGAGCTGTTTTTT. This rearrangement joins TRBV7-8 to TRBJ2-2; 13 bases map to TRBD2. This CDR3 contains 19 residues. V lost 1 base to trimming and J lost 5 bases; unmatched junction nucleotides: 10. The germline CDR1 and CDR2 sequences are SGHVS and FQNEAQ.

The chain couples TRBV5-4 to TRBJ1-2; 7 positions match TRBD1. The CDR3 consists of 13 residues. J was trimmed by 6 bases and V by 3 bases; bases with no gene match: 5. CDR1 and CDR2 (germline): SGHNT, YYREEE (reference sequence). CDR3 in DNA: TGTGCCAGCAGCTCGGACAGGTCCCATGGCTACACCTTC. It codes for CASSSDRSHGYTF.

This clone showed up just a few times. The rearrangement links TRBV11-2 to TRBJ2-7; D call uncertain. CDR1 and CDR2 from the germline V gene are SGHAT and FQNNGV. This CDR3 has 14 amino acids. V was clipped by 4 bases and J by 5 bases, with 15 bases between them. CDR3 sequence: CASSSSLDGDEQYF. In DNA form, the CDR3 reads TGTGCCAGCAGCTCGAGTTTGGACGGAGACGAGCAGTACTTC.

This clone appeared a single time. The rearrangement uses TRBV27 and TRBJ1-4; D is uncertain. CDR1 and CDR2 (germline): MNHEY, SMNVEV (reference sequence). The length of the CDR3 is 15 residues. V was trimmed by 7 bases and J by 0 bases, leaving 12 bases between them. The chain's CDR3 is CASKRSIATNEKLFF. CDR3 nucleotides: TGTGCCAGCAAACGTTCCATTGCAACTAATGAAAAACTGTTTTTT.